The entry below gives a single TCR beta chain sequence along with its context. The target antigen is unknown. The entry originates in a study of T cells in Graves' hyperthyroidism and ophthalmopathy. Amplified TCR beta CDR3 regions derived from RNA transcripts. During a first-round RT-PCR of the TCR CDR3, the HTBI primer set was used. TCRdb fed the multiplex PCR reads into MiXCR, producing one record per CDR3 protein. The profile shows 350,000 to 450,000 distinct CDR3 sequences, roughly 13% of them singletons. This CDR3 spans 15 amino acids. With V trimmed by 5 bases and J by 5 bases, 9 bases remained unmatched. CDR1 MNHEY and CDR2 SMNVEV come from the germline V gene (reference sequence). Study outcomes and limitations: In the analysis, a 13 V-J model separated ophthalmopathy from stable hyperthyroidism.

Material for sequencing was blood. The J gene is TRBJ2-7, the V gene TRBV27; 10 bases agree with TRBD1. The origin of this receptor is a man aged 50 to 60 with Graves' ophthalmopathy. CDR3 loop: CASSDTGQGLDEQYF. The CDR3 nucleotides are TGTGCCAGCAGTGACACGGGACAGGGGTTGGACGAGCAGTACTTC.